What follows are 27 T cell receptor beta chains derived from one specimen sequenced in a study of T cell repertoires in cytomegalovirus infection. TCRdb redid the calling of the reads with MiXCR, one entry per CDR3 protein. The sample yields about 740,000 distinct CDR3 sequences, roughly 35% seen once. Specimen: PBMCs. Receptors originate from a human donor in good health (CMV status not recorded). Some clones in this sample may be carry-over from other donors' samples.

This clonotype was observed at least ten times. J is TRBJ2-7 and V is TRBV6-5; D could derive from TRBD1 or TRBD2 (7 bases each). The germline V gene encodes CDR1 MNHEY and CDR2 SVGAGI. The CDR3 runs to 15 residues. V was clipped by 7 bases and J by 7 bases, with 23 bases between them. The chain's CDR3 is CASTRRRQGGGEQYF. The CDR3 DNA sequence: TGTGCCAGCACAAGACGTCGGCAGGGGGGGGGGGAGCAGTACTTC.

This chain uses TRBV6-2 or TRBV6-3 with TRBJ2-5; TRBD2 is a possible D gene (5 bases). The CDR3 loop spans 16 amino acids. The ends were cut back, 5 bases at V and 4 bases at J, with 20 bases in the middle. Germline-derived CDR1 and CDR2 are MNHEY and SVGEGT. For the CDR3, the DNA is TGTGCCAGCAGTCCGATCCGGGCCACCGGAGGAGAGACCCAGTACTTC. Encoded protein: CASSPIRATGGETQYF.

V and J are TRBV9 and TRBJ1-1; D is unclear. Trimming shortened V by 4 bases and J by 3 bases, and 22 bases separated the two germline ends. This CDR3 has 17 amino acids. The germline V gene encodes CDR1 SGDLS and CDR2 YYNGEE. CDR3 nucleotides: TGTGCCAGCAGCTCCCCGGTGGAGGAGAGGTGGGACACTGAAGCTTTCTTT. Its translation is CASSSPVEERWDTEAFF.

The CDR3: CASSMVALYEQYF. CDR3 coding DNA: TGTGCCAGTAGTATGGTGGCCCTCTACGAGCAGTACTTC. The V and J genes are TRBV19 and TRBJ2-7; no firm D call. Germline CDR1 is LNHDA and CDR2 is SQIVND (reference sequence). The CDR3 spans 13 residues. V lost 3 bases and J 3 bases, leaving 9 bases between the germline ends.

The chain recombines TRBV4-1 with TRBJ2-2; no firm D call. Per germline, CDR1 MGHRA and CDR2 YSYEKL. The CDR3 spans 16 residues. V shed 4 bases and J shed 1 base, with 13 bases lying between them. The CDR3 nucleotides read TGCGCCAGCAGCCGGAACTACCCCAGGAACACCGGGGAGCTGTTTTTT. Protein product: CASSRNYPRNTGELFF.

The J gene is TRBJ1-5, the V gene TRBV3-1, with a possible D match to TRBD1 (5 bases). Between the trimmed V and J ends, which lost 0 bases and 4 bases, there was a span of 13 bases. The CDR3 is 16 amino acids. CDR1 and CDR2 from the germline V gene are LGHDT and YNNKEL (reference sequence). CDR3 nucleotides: TGTGCCAGCAGCCAAGACCTCAGGGTAGGAAATCAGCCCCAGCATTTT. This sequence encodes CASSQDLRVGNQPQHF.

The J gene is TRBJ1-4, the V gene TRBV20-1; perhaps TRBD1 as D (5 bases). The CDR3 is 13 amino acids. Germline CDR1 and CDR2: DFQATT and SNEGSKA (reference sequence). The CDR3 here is CAERQGVNEKLFF. The CDR3 DNA reads TGCGCTGAAAGGCAGGGCGTTAATGAAAAACTGTTTTTT.

Of note for this clonotype: One end of the junction does not line up with germline, which may come from a read error. The chain has TRBV6-5 and TRBJ2-1; TRBD2 agrees at 16 bases. CDR1 MNHEY and CDR2 SVGAGI come from the germline V gene. The CDR3 extends over 19 amino acids. CDR3 loop: CVSTTTGTSGRGSYNEQFF. CDR3 in DNA: TGTGTCAGCACAACCACCGGGACTAGCGGGAGGGGATCCTACAATGAGCAGTTCTTC.

The chain recombines TRBV27 with TRBJ2-7; the D gene is possibly TRBD1 (6 bases). Trimming pared 4 bases from V and 0 bases from J, leaving 16 bases between. Germline CDR1 MNHEY, CDR2 SMNVEV (reference sequence). The CDR3 is 16 residues long. As DNA, the CDR3 is TGTGCCAGCAGTTCTCATCGGACAGCCAACTCCTACGAGCAGTACTTC. Amino acid sequence: CASSSHRTANSYEQYF.

This chain links TRBV11-2 with TRBJ1-3, with 10 bases aligning to TRBD1. The germline V gene encodes CDR1 SGHAT and CDR2 FQNNGV. CDR3 length: 15 residues. The J segment lost 5 bases and the V segment lost 4 bases, leaving 5 bases of the junction unmatched. The chain's CDR3 is CASSSTGGFRNTIYF. The CDR3 nucleotides are TGTGCCAGCAGCTCGACAGGGGGCTTTCGAAACACCATATATTTT.

The sample holds a few counts of this clonotype. This chain joins TRBV4-1 and TRBJ1-6; weak D call: TRBD1 (5 bases). Trimming pared 1 base from V and 6 bases from J, leaving 10 bases between. The CDR3 runs 15 residues. CDR1 and CDR2 from the germline V gene are MGHRA and YSYEKL. CDR3 bases: TGCGCCAGCAGCCAAGTGGGCGGGGCTAATTCACCCCTCCACTTT. Translated: CASSQVGGANSPLHF.

The chain recombines TRBV24-1 with TRBJ2-5, with 7 bases aligning to TRBD2. The CDR3 is 14 amino acids. Trimming took 0 bases from V and 5 from J; bases not matched to a gene: 2. Germline CDR1 is KGHDR and CDR2 is SFDVKD. CDR3 sequence: CATSDLAGAETQYF. DNA of the CDR3: TGTGCCACCAGTGATTTGGCGGGAGCGGAGACCCAGTACTTC.

CDR3 coding DNA: TGTGCCAGCAGTTCCTGGGGAGGAGGTAACCGAGGTGAAAAACTGTTTTTT. Translated: CASSSWGGGNRGEKLFF. This chain uses TRBV12-3 or TRBV12-4 with TRBJ1-4, with unresolved D. The CDR3 consists of 17 residues. Trimming pared 4 bases from V and 7 bases from J, leaving 22 bases between.

The chain has TRBV11-1 and TRBJ2-3, with 13 bases lining up with TRBD2. V shed 4 bases, J shed 3 bases, and the junction held 1 base outside the gene matches. Germline CDR1 and CDR2: SGHAT and FQDESV (reference sequence). The CDR3 covers 15 residues. CDR3 coding DNA: TGTGCCAGCAGCTCGACTAGCGGGAGGACAGATACGCAGTATTTT. Translating gives CASSSTSGRTDTQYF. The full variable domain, with the rest looked up from reference TRBV11-1 and TRBJ2-3, is EAEVAQSPRYKITEKSQAVAFWCDPISGHATLYWYRQILGQGPELLVQFQDESVVDDSQLPKDRFSAERLKGVDSTLKIQPAELGDSAMYLCASSSTSGRTDTQYFGPGTRLTVL.

This clonotype has ten or more counts. The chain links TRBV27 to TRBJ2-5, with 8 positions matching TRBD1. Germline V CDR1 and CDR2: MNHEY, SMNVEV (reference sequence). Trimming took 1 base from V and 4 from J; bases not matched to a gene: 5. This CDR3 region has 15 residues. CDR3 sequence: CASSLWQGARETQYF. The CDR3 region has the DNA TGTGCCAGCAGTTTATGGCAGGGGGCAAGAGAGACCCAGTACTTC.

Only a few counts were recorded for this clonotype. The V call is TRBV28, the J call TRBJ1-5, with no clear D. The CDR3 has 16 amino acids. Germline values: CDR1 MDHEN, CDR2 SYDVKM. Between the trimmed V and J ends, which lost 1 base and 0 bases, there was a span of 10 bases. The CDR3 protein is CASSLLGRLSNQPQHF. In nucleotides, the CDR3 is TGTGCCAGCAGTTTATTGGGTAGACTTAGCAATCAGCCCCAGCATTTT.

The V gene is TRBV5-1, the J gene TRBJ2-3, with 8 bases lining up with TRBD2. This CDR3 region has 15 residues. V shed 3 bases and J 2 bases; nucleotides not matched to a gene: 5. The germline V gene has CDR1 SGHRS and CDR2 YFSETQ. The DNA of the CDR3 is TGCGCCAGCAGCTCGGGAGGGGCTGTCACAGATACGCAGTATTTT. This codes for CASSSGGAVTDTQYF. The variable domain in full, completed from reference TRBV5-1 and TRBJ2-3, reads KAGVTQTPRYLIKTRGQQVTLSCSPISGHRSVSWYQQTPGQGLQFLFEYFSETQRNKGNFPGRFSGRQFSNSRSEMNVSTLELGDSALYLCASSSGGAVTDTQYFGPGTRLTVL.

This chain uses TRBV19 with TRBJ2-1; maybe TRBD2 (5 bases). The length of the CDR3 is 14 residues. Germline V lookup: CDR1 LNHDA, CDR2 SQIVND (reference sequence). V shed 7 bases and J shed 7 bases, with 17 bases lying between them. CDR3 coding DNA: TGTGCCAGTACCCTCCGGGCCCCGGGGAATGAGCAGTTCTTC. Translation gives CASTLRAPGNEQFF.

This clonotype was seen once. This chain joins TRBV11-2 and TRBJ2-6, with D possibly being TRBD1 or TRBD2 (5 bases each). Germline CDR1 is SGHAT and CDR2 is FQNNGV. This CDR3 region has 18 residues. V was clipped by 5 bases and J by 0 bases, with 17 bases between them. CDR3 sequence: CASSRMGVRLSGANVLTF. The CDR3 region has the DNA TGTGCCAGCAGCCGCATGGGGGTCCGCCTCTCTGGGGCCAACGTCCTGACTTTC. The whole variable domain, filled in from reference TRBV11-2 and TRBJ2-6, reads EAGVAQSPRYKIIEKRQSVAFWCNPISGHATLYWYQQILGQGPKLLIQFQNNGVVDDSQLPKDRFSAERLKGVDSTLKIQPAKLEDSAVYLCASSRMGVRLSGANVLTFGAGSRLTVL.

This clonotype came up a few times. CDR3 DNA: TGTGCCAGCAGTTTATTTGGCGGGACGGGGGTTAGTTCCTACAATGAGCAGTTCTTC. Translating gives CASSLFGGTGVSSYNEQFF. The chain has TRBV27 and TRBJ2-1; D possibly corresponds to TRBD2 (6 bases). The ends were cut back, 1 base at V and 1 base at J, with 20 bases in the middle. The CDR3 totals 19 residues. Germline CDR1 and CDR2: MNHEY and SMNVEV (reference sequence).

The V call is TRBV28, the J call TRBJ2-5; TRBD1 matches at 9 bases. This CDR3 has 15 residues. V lost 4 bases to trimming and J lost 4 bases; unmatched junction nucleotides: 7. Germline V gene data show CDR1 as MDHEN and CDR2 as SYDVKM. DNA of the CDR3: TGTGCCAGCAGTTACTCACAGACAGGGGGAGAGACCCAGTACTTC. Translating it yields CASSYSQTGGETQYF.

The CDR3 sequence: CASSKSTGDIQYF. Here the CDR3 DNA reads TGTGCCAGCAGCAAATCGACAGGGGACATTCAGTACTTC. The chain combines TRBV7-2 with TRBJ2-4; 8 positions match TRBD1. Germline CDR1 SGHTA, CDR2 FQGNSA. This CDR3 has 13 amino acids. The trim removed 5 bases at V and 8 bases at J, leaving 5 bases unmatched.

On this clonotype: A much larger clonotype is one base distant, so this may be a read error. The chain has TRBV12-3 or TRBV12-4 and TRBJ1-2, with D unclear. V gave up 8 bases and J gave up 6 bases, with 13 bases separating them. This CDR3 region has 12 residues. The CDR3 sequence: CASSWPGHGYTF. CDR3 in DNA: TGTGCCAGCTCCTGGCCCGGGCATGGCTACACCTTC.

The rearrangement links TRBV7-8 to TRBJ1-5; TRBD1 is a possible D gene (6 bases). Per the germline V gene, CDR1 is SGHVS and CDR2 is FQNEAQ. The CDR3 totals 15 residues. V dropped 4 bases and J dropped 4 bases, with 14 bases sitting between them. The CDR3 sequence is CASSSGTRGNQPQHF. The CDR3 nucleotides read TGTGCCAGCAGCTCCGGGACAAGGGGTAATCAGCCCCAGCATTTT.

A few counts support this clonotype. This chain links TRBV4-2 with TRBJ2-5; 12 bases match TRBD2. The V segment lost 0 bases and the J segment 5 bases; nucleotides outside the gene matches: 16. Germline CDR1 is LGHNA and CDR2 is YNFKEQ. The CDR3 runs to 20 residues. The CDR3, as DNA: TGTGCCAGCAGCCAAGAAGTCGGACAAGTGACTAGCGGGAGACATGAGACCCAGTACTTC. Its translation is CASSQEVGQVTSGRHETQYF.

With regard to this clonotype: The junction does not match germline at one end; this may be a read error. The chain has TRBV13 and TRBJ2-3, with D possibly being TRBD1 (5 bases). Germline V gene lookup returns CDR1 PRHDT and CDR2 FYEKMQ (reference sequence). The CDR3 extends over 15 amino acids. The CDR3 spells CASSLGSTATDTQYF. The CDR3 DNA follows: TGCGCCAGCAGCTTGGGGTCGACAGCCACAGATACGCAGTATTTT.

Notes on this clonotype: At one of its ends the junction is not consistent with the germline gene, which may arise from a read error. The J gene is TRBJ2-3, the V gene TRBV10-3, with 8 nucleotides matching TRBD2. The germline CDR1 and CDR2 sequences are ENHRY and SYGVKD. CDR3 length equals 15 residues. CDR3 amino acids: CAISDSGTRDDTPYF. CDR3 DNA sequence: TGTGCCATCAGTGATTCCGGGACTAGAGACGATACGCCGTATTTT.